These T cell receptor beta chains were read from a single sample in a study of T cell responses to AZD1222 COVID-19 vaccine. Only in-frame clones appear in the TCRdb table, and some are missing; sequencing was by immunoSEQ multiplex PCR. Here the sample spans more than 120,000 clones, 70% to 90% being singletons. The sample in question was peripheral blood, obtained 28 days after the second dose of the MenACWY control vaccine. The receptors shown here come from an adult who received the MenACWY meningococcal vaccine as a control. CDR3s include the opening cysteine and the closing phenylalanine or tryptophan. The D gene is left open where the match is weak. Expanded clones are given a class, and other clones once, few, many or no size at all.

D	size	V	J	CDR3	DNA
-	-	TRBV18	TRBJ2-1	CASSPALTVLYEQFF	TGTGCCAGCTCACCGGCCTTGACGGTGCTCTATGAGCAGTTCTTC
-	-	TRBV7-3	TRBJ2-1	CASSVTGTAGLHEQFF	TGTGCCAGCAGCGTGACCGGGACAGCGGGCCTTCATGAGCAGTTCTTC
TRBD1	-	TRBV2	TRBJ1-2	CASWTGDYGYTF	TGTGCCAGCTGGACAGGCGACTATGGCTACACCTTC
TRBD2	-	TRBV9	TRBJ2-1	CASSVGGGRYNEQFF	TGTGCCAGCAGCGTTGGCGGGGGGCGCTACAATGAGCAGTTCTTC
-	-	TRBV6-2/TRBV6-3	TRBJ1-1	CASNPRRGRTEAFF	TGTGCCAGCAACCCACGTCGGGGTAGGACTGAAGCTTTCTTT
-	-	TRBV7-3	TRBJ1-1	CASSVDGSYTEAFF	TGTGCCAGCAGCGTGGACGGCTCCTACACTGAAGCTTTCTTT
-	-	TRBV7-9	TRBJ2-2	CASSLYGAGRVTGELFF	TGTGCCAGCAGCTTATATGGGGCAGGACGGGTGACCGGGGAGCTGTTTTTT
-	-	TRBV5-1	TRBJ1-1	CASSLGVQNTEAFF	TGCGCCAGCAGCTTGGGGGTTCAGAACACTGAAGCTTTCTTT
TRBD2	-	TRBV2	TRBJ2-5	CASSTYSGASGLEPGETQYF	TGTGCCAGCAGTACCTACTCTGGGGCTAGCGGCCTCGAGCCTGGAGAGACCCAGTACTTC
TRBD2	-	TRBV10-3	TRBJ2-3	CAISGQGGVGYF	TGTGCCATCAGTGGCCAGGGAGGGGTCGGGTATTTT
-	-	TRBV6-2/TRBV6-3	TRBJ1-5	CASSSGVSNQPQHF	TGTGCCAGCAGTTCAGGGGTGAGCAATCAGCCCCAGCATTTT
-	-	TRBV30	TRBJ2-7	CAWSGGTAYYEQYF	TGTGCCTGGAGTGGCGGGACCGCATACTACGAGCAGTACTTC
-	-	TRBV7-2	TRBJ1-2	CASSLGAYGYTF	TGTGCCAGCAGCCTAGGTGCCTATGGCTACACCTTC
-	-	TRBV10-3	TRBJ1-4	CASQGREKLFF	TGTGCGTCCCAGGGCCGAGAAAAACTGTTTTTT
-	once	TRBV7-9	TRBJ1-2	CASSLGRSYGYTF	TGTGCCAGCAGCTTGGGACGCAGCTATGGCTACACCTTC
-	-	TRBV7-3	TRBJ2-2	CASSHGGELFF	TGTGCCAGCAGCCACGGGGGGGAGCTGTTTTTT
-	-	TRBV24-1	TRBJ2-1	CATSDSHWEERNEQFF	TGTGCCACCAGTGATTCCCATTGGGAGGAACGCAATGAGCAGTTCTTC
-	-	TRBV7-2	TRBJ2-2	CASSLGPDYTGELFF	TGTGCCAGCAGCTTAGGTCCAGACTACACCGGGGAGCTGTTTTTT
-	-	TRBV19	TRBJ1-2	CASSIEGARGYTF	TGTGCCAGTAGTATAGAGGGGGCGCGTGGCTACACCTTC
-	-	TRBV7-5	TRBJ1-5	CARSLITAYSNQPQHF	TGTGCCAGAAGCTTAATCACAGCATATAGCAATCAGCCCCAGCATTTT
-	-	TRBV27	TRBJ1-1	CASSPYSLQANTEAFF	TGTGCCAGCAGTCCATACAGTCTTCAAGCGAACACTGAAGCTTTCTTT
-	-	TRBV30	TRBJ1-6	CAWSVLAGSAYNSPLHF	TGTGCCTGGAGTGTACTGGCAGGGTCAGCCTATAATTCACCCCTCCACTTT
-	-	TRBV9	TRBJ1-6	CASSVGVTYNSPLHF	TGTGCCAGCAGCGTCGGGGTTACCTATAATTCACCCCTCCACTTT
-	-	TRBV4-3	TRBJ1-2	CASSQDPRAPDGYTF	TGCGCCAGCAGCCAAGATCCCAGGGCGCCGGATGGCTACACCTTC
TRBD1	-	TRBV19	TRBJ1-6	CATAPGTGDLRSYNSPLHF	TGTGCCACTGCCCCCGGGACAGGAGACCTCCGCTCCTATAATTCACCCCTCCACTTT
-	-	TRBV6-1	TRBJ1-2	CASSEGPANYGYTF	TGTGCCAGCAGTGAAGGGCCAGCTAACTATGGCTACACCTTC
-	-	TRBV7-9	TRBJ2-5	CASSYPGETQYF	TGTGCCAGCAGTTACCCGGGGGAGACCCAGTACTTC
TRBD1	-	TRBV19	TRBJ2-7	CASSMGQYEQYF	TGTGCCAGTAGTATGGGACAGTACGAGCAGTACTTC
-	-	TRBV30	TRBJ1-3	CAWSPGLSNTIYF	TGTGCCTGGAGTCCGGGTCTGTCGAACACCATATATTTT
-	-	TRBV11-3	TRBJ2-3	CASSTDQESTDTQYF	TGTGCCAGCAGCACCGACCAGGAATCCACAGATACGCAGTATTTT
TRBD2	-	TRBV9	TRBJ2-1	CASSETSGIYNEQFF	TGTGCCAGCAGCGAGACTAGCGGAATATACAATGAGCAGTTCTTC
-	-	TRBV7-9	TRBJ1-3	CASSRERSGNTIYF	TGTGCCAGCAGCCGGGAACGATCTGGAAACACCATATATTTT
TRBD2	-	TRBV18	TRBJ2-3	CASSPQVEAGGTTDTQYF	TGTGCCAGCTCACCACAAGTAGAGGCGGGGGGGACCACAGATACGCAGTATTTT
TRBD1	-	TRBV6-2/TRBV6-3	TRBJ1-1	CASSYLPGQGAGDTEAFF	TGTGCCAGCAGTTACTTACCGGGACAGGGGGCAGGAGACACTGAAGCTTTCTTT
-	-	TRBV5-1	TRBJ1-2	CASSLAGVGYGYTF	TGCGCCAGCAGCTTGGCAGGGGTAGGGTATGGCTACACCTTC
-	-	TRBV6-2/TRBV6-3	TRBJ2-7	CASTPQGFYEQYF	TGTGCCAGCACCCCACAGGGATTCTACGAGCAGTACTTC
-	-	TRBV14	TRBJ1-2	CASSPWNGYGYTF	TGTGCCAGCAGCCCTTGGAACGGCTATGGCTACACCTTC
-	-	TRBV29-1	TRBJ1-3	CSVEDVNTIYF	TGCAGCGTTGAAGATGTAAACACCATATATTTT
-	-	TRBV27	TRBJ2-4	CASSRRGSNIQYF	TGTGCCAGCAGCCGGAGGGGTTCGAACATTCAGTACTTC
-	-	TRBV5-1	TRBJ2-7	CASSLYYSLEQYF	TGCGCCAGCAGCTTGTATTACAGTTTGGAGCAGTACTTC
-	-	TRBV19	TRBJ1-6	CASSKGSYNSPLHF	TGTGCCAGTAGTAAGGGGTCGTATAATTCACCCCTCCACTTT
TRBD1	-	TRBV7-2	TRBJ2-5	CASSNRGPQETQYF	TGTGCCAGCAGCAACAGGGGTCCCCAAGAGACCCAGTACTTC
-	-	TRBV29-1	TRBJ2-3	CSASRDSLSTDTQYF	TGCAGCGCAAGCCGGGACTCCCTAAGCACAGATACGCAGTATTTT
-	few	TRBV10-2	TRBJ1-2	CASTGASRYGYTF	TGCGCCAGCACCGGGGCCAGCCGCTATGGCTACACCTTC
TRBD2	-	TRBV28	TRBJ2-5	CASGTSQETQYF	TGTGCCAGCGGGACTAGTCAAGAGACCCAGTACTTC